Presented here are 6 T cell receptor beta chains from one specimen sequenced in a study of cytotoxic CD8 clonotypes in ibrutinib-treated CLL. This table comes from immunoSEQ multiplex PCR, and its TCRdb copy is limited to in-frame clones, with some not included. The sample carries some 47,000 clones, about three fifths recorded once. The sample in question was PBMCs, obtained after 24 months of ibrutinib treatment. The receptor set was obtained from a human donor with chronic lymphocytic leukemia.

The J gene is TRBJ1-2, the V gene TRBV6-5; TRBD1 agrees at 8 bases. There are 14 residues in the CDR3. The germline V gene encodes CDR1 MNHEY and CDR2 SVGAGI. With V trimmed by 6 bases and J by 5 bases, 8 bases remained unmatched. The CDR3 coding sequence is TGTGCCAGCAGACTCCCCGGGACAGGATATGGCTACACCTTC. Its translation is CASRLPGTGYGYTF.

This clone has more than one count but fewer than ten. The chain couples TRBV5-6 to TRBJ2-6; a possible D gene is TRBD1 (6 bases). V was clipped by 0 bases and J by 2 bases, with 6 bases between them. This CDR3 spans 15 amino acids. The germline CDR1 and CDR2 sequences are SGHDT and YYEEEE. The CDR3 sequence is CASSLDRAGANVLTF. The CDR3 nucleotides read TGTGCCAGCAGCTTGGACAGGGCTGGGGCCAACGTCCTGACTTTC. Looking up the rest from reference TRBV5-6 and TRBJ2-6 gives the full variable domain: DAGVTQSPTHLIKTRGQQVTLRCSPKSGHDTVSWYQQALGQGPQFIFQYYEEEERQRGNFPDRFSGHQFPNYSSELNVNALLLGDSALYLCASSLDRAGANVLTFGAGSRLTVL.

The sample holds a few counts of this clone. The chain recombines TRBV2 with TRBJ1-2; 7 bases line up with TRBD1. With V trimmed by 3 bases and J by 3 bases, 7 bases remained unmatched. Germline V lookup: CDR1 SNHLY, CDR2 FYNNEI. The CDR3 is 15 amino acids. The CDR3 coding sequence is TGTGCCAGCAGTGAGGGAGTCAGGGGGGACTATGGCTACACCTTC. This encodes CASSEGVRGDYGYTF.

This clone was found a few times. V and J are TRBV9 and TRBJ1-3; a weak D match, TRBD1 (6 bases). V lost 1 base and J lost 2, with 16 bases in between. The CDR3 has 17 residues. CDR1 is SGDLS, CDR2 YYNGEE, per germline. The CDR3, as DNA: TGTGCCAGCAGCGTATTCGACAGGACCGGCGCTGGAAACACCATATATTTT. Translation: CASSVFDRTGAGNTIYF.

The J gene is TRBJ2-3, the V gene TRBV11-2, with 8 bases lining up with TRBD1. The germline V gene encodes CDR1 SGHAT and CDR2 FQNNGV. CDR3 length equals 17 residues. Trimming at V came to 5 bases and at J to 6 bases, leaving 16 bases not matched to a gene. In nucleotides, the CDR3 is TGTGCCAGCAGCCCAGGGAAATCAGGGGGCGCAGGGGATACGCAGTATTTT. This encodes CASSPGKSGGAGDTQYF.

The chain couples TRBV25-1 to TRBJ2-7; either TRBD1 or TRBD2 may fit D (5 bases each). Germline loops: CDR1 MGHDK, CDR2 SYGVNS. The CDR3 loop spans 14 amino acids. Trimming took 4 bases from V and 2 from J, leaving 12 bases between them. Here the CDR3 DNA reads TGTGCCAGCAGTGGAGGGACGAAAACCTACGAGCAGTACTTC. This encodes CASSGGTKTYEQYF.